Each of the 30 T cell receptor beta chains below was sequenced from the same sample in a study of CD8 T cells in ankylosing spondylitis. Whole-study results and caveats: About 8 highly homologous variants made up a TCR beta motif, and this motif appeared characteristic of ankylosing spondylitis blood.

Their cognate antigens are unknown. TCRdb processed the 5' RACE reads anew with MiXCR; each CDR3 protein has one entry. In the table there are 500,000 to 650,000 distinct CDR3 sequences, approximately 5% of which are singletons. The material sequenced was blood, either unsorted or a sorted T cell fraction (not recorded which). The receptors stem from a male donor with ankylosing spondylitis.

Many counts were recorded for this clonotype. V is TRBV6-1 and J is TRBJ1-6, with 8 nucleotides matching TRBD1. The ends lost 6 bases at V and 11 bases at J; junction bases unmatched: 12. Per germline, CDR1 MNHNS and CDR2 SASEGT. This CDR3 has 15 amino acids. The CDR3 spells CASSPWAGGMAPLHF. CDR3 sequence (DNA): TGTGCCAGCAGCCCCTGGGCAGGGGGCATGGCACCCCTCCACTTT.

This clonotype was observed many times. The V gene is TRBV5-1, the J gene TRBJ2-7; weak D call: TRBD2 (5 bases). In germline, CDR1 is SGHRS, CDR2 YFSETQ. V shed 0 bases and J shed 0 bases, with 13 bases lying between them. There are 16 residues in the CDR3. Written as DNA, the CDR3 is TGCGCCAGCAGCTTGGGGTATTCGAGGGCCTCCTACGAGCAGTACTTC. Protein product: CASSLGYSRASYEQYF.

The table lists this clonotype with many counts. This sequence joins TRBV5-1 and TRBJ2-7; D may be TRBD1 (5 bases). The germline V gene has CDR1 SGHRS and CDR2 YFSETQ. V was shortened by 2 bases and J by 3 bases, with 12 bases between the two germline ends. This CDR3 region has 14 residues. CDR3 amino acids: CASSFQGQGYEQYF. CDR3 nucleotide sequence: TGCGCCAGCAGCTTCCAGGGCCAGGGCTACGAGCAGTACTTC.

V and J are TRBV20-1 and TRBJ2-2; D gene uncertain. Germline V CDR1 and CDR2: DFQATT, SNEGSKA (reference sequence). V lost 4 bases and J lost 0, with 3 bases in between. CDR3 length: 12 amino acids. This CDR3 reads CSATANTGELFF. The CDR3, as DNA: TGCAGTGCTACCGCGAACACCGGGGAGCTGTTTTTT.

This clonotype has at least ten counts. This chain links TRBV7-9 with TRBJ2-7, with D tentatively TRBD2 (6 bases). Germline CDR1 reads SEHNR; CDR2 reads FQNEAQ (reference sequence). The V end lost 4 bases, the J end lost 0 bases, and 10 bases lay between the germline ends. The CDR3 is 14 residues long. The CDR3 loop reads CASSYRESSYEQYF. As DNA, the CDR3 is TGTGCCAGCAGCTACCGGGAGAGCTCCTACGAGCAGTACTTC.

The table lists this clonotype with a few counts. The chain combines TRBV25-1 with TRBJ1-1; 7 bases line up with TRBD1. Germline lookup yields CDR1 MGHDK and CDR2 SYGVNS. The length of the CDR3 is 13 residues. V shed 10 bases, J shed 5 bases, and the junction held 10 bases outside the gene matches. CDR3 coding DNA: TGTGCCACGCAGGGGGGGCCGAGGACTGAAGCTTTCTTT. Translation: CATQGGPRTEAFF.

The V call is TRBV9, the J call TRBJ2-2, with D maybe TRBD2 (5 bases). Deletions cut 4 bases from V and 4 bases from J, with 11 bases between. CDR1 SGDLS and CDR2 YYNGEE come from the germline V gene. The CDR3 consists of 14 residues. The CDR3 loop reads CASSSDYSTGELFF. The DNA for the CDR3 is TGTGCCAGCAGCTCCGACTATTCCACCGGGGAGCTGTTTTTT.

This clonotype was recorded at least ten times. This chain uses TRBV6-2 or TRBV6-3 with TRBJ1-5; D call uncertain. This CDR3 spans 13 amino acids. The germline gives CDR1 MNHEY, CDR2 SVGEGT. Trimming cost V 5 bases and J 7 bases, with 12 bases left between them. The CDR3 protein is CASSPRRDQPQHF. The DNA of the CDR3 is TGTGCCAGCAGTCCCCGTCGAGACCAGCCCCAGCATTTT.

This clonotype was observed many times. The rearrangement joins TRBV27 to TRBJ2-7; D unresolved. The germline V and J ends were trimmed by 2 bases and 3 bases, with 8 bases remaining between them. This CDR3 spans 13 amino acids. The germline gives CDR1 MNHEY, CDR2 SMNVEV (reference sequence). The CDR3, as DNA: TGTGCCAGCAGTTTAGGAGCCCTCTACGAGCAGTACTTC. It translates to CASSLGALYEQYF.

This clonotype has ten or more counts. This chain uses TRBV6-1 with TRBJ2-1, with TRBD2 matching over 7 bases. This CDR3 spans 14 amino acids. Germline V gene sequence: CDR1 MNHNS, CDR2 SASEGT. Trimming removed 7 bases from V and 5 bases from J; junction bases left unmatched: 8. The CDR3 protein is CASMWLADDNEQFF. CDR3 sequence (DNA): TGTGCCAGCATGTGGCTAGCGGACGACAATGAGCAGTTCTTC.

This clonotype was seen repeatedly, ten times or more. This rearrangement joins TRBV15 to TRBJ2-7; D is undetermined. This CDR3 is built from 13 residues. V was clipped by 3 bases and J by 6 bases, with 12 bases between them. CDR1 and CDR2 from the germline V gene are LNHNV and YYDKDF (reference sequence). DNA for the CDR3: TGTGCCACCAGCAGTCCGCCCTTTAGCGAGCAGTACTTC. Translation gives CATSSPPFSEQYF.

This clonotype was observed many times. This sequence joins TRBV27 and TRBJ1-5, with TRBD1 matching over 9 bases. Germline trimming cut 5 bases from V and 0 bases from J; bases unmatched to any gene: 8. This CDR3 comprises 17 residues. Germline assignment: CDR1 MNHEY and CDR2 SMNVEV (reference sequence). The CDR3 DNA reads TGTGCCAGCAGTCAAGGGACAGGGATAAGTAGCAATCAGCCCCAGCATTTT. Its protein is CASSQGTGISSNQPQHF.

This clonotype was detected ten times or more. The rearrangement uses TRBV10-3 and TRBJ2-1, with D perhaps being TRBD1 or TRBD2 (7 bases each). V shed 8 bases and J shed 4 bases, with 12 bases lying between them. The CDR3 runs 13 residues. Per the germline V gene, CDR1 is ENHRY and CDR2 is SYGVKD. The CDR3 nucleotides read TGTGCCATCGGGAGGGGGCTATACAATGAGCAGTTCTTC. Its protein product is CAIGRGLYNEQFF.

This clonotype was counted many times. The chain couples TRBV29-1 to TRBJ1-2; tentatively, D is TRBD1 (6 bases). Trimming stripped 3 bases from V and 7 bases from J, with 15 bases between. The germline CDR1 and CDR2 sequences are SQVTM and ANQGSEA. CDR3 length: 13 residues. The CDR3 is CSVEVNRAAGYTF. The CDR3 nucleotides are TGCAGCGTTGAGGTTAACAGGGCGGCTGGCTACACCTTC.

This clonotype occurred many times. The chain employs TRBV6-1 and TRBJ1-1, with TRBD1 as a possible D gene (5 bases). Germline CDR1 reads MNHNS; CDR2 reads SASEGT. The ends were cut back, 2 bases at V and 5 bases at J, with 12 bases in the middle. This CDR3 is built from 14 residues. The CDR3 loop reads CASSEQGLGTEAFF. The CDR3 DNA sequence: TGTGCCAGCAGTGAACAGGGTCTGGGGACTGAAGCTTTCTTT.

This clonotype was found many times. The CDR3 protein is CASSFQGANQPQHF. CDR3 bases: TGTGCCAGCAGTTTTCAGGGGGCAAATCAGCCCCAGCATTTT. V gene TRBV6-5 combines with J gene TRBJ1-5; 8 nucleotides align to TRBD1. CDR3 length: 14 residues. Germline CDR1 and CDR2: MNHEY and SVGAGI. The J segment lost 4 bases and the V segment lost 4 bases, leaving 3 bases of the junction unmatched.

In this sample, this clonotype turned up many times. V and J are TRBV20-1 and TRBJ1-1; tentative D call: TRBD1 (5 bases). V lost 6 bases and J lost 5, with 16 bases in between. The CDR3 consists of 13 residues. The V gene's germline CDR1 is DFQATT and CDR2 SNEGSKA (reference sequence). The chain's CDR3 is CSALGPLRTEAFF. For the CDR3, the DNA is TGCAGTGCGCTGGGACCGCTGAGGACTGAAGCTTTCTTT.

Remarks on this clonotype: Sequence at one end of the junction differs from germline and may be a read error. The V and J genes are TRBV20-1 and TRBJ2-1; TRBD2 matches 9 bases. The germline V gene has CDR1 DFQATT and CDR2 SNEGSKA (reference sequence). This CDR3 region has 17 residues. The CDR3 sequence is CCARDRSGRNSYNEQFF. In DNA, the CDR3 is TGCTGTGCTAGAGACCGAAGCGGGAGGAATTCCTACAATGAGCAGTTCTTC.

This clonotype was detected ten times or more. The V and J genes are TRBV6-5 and TRBJ1-1; D is undetermined. Germline CDR1 MNHEY, CDR2 SVGAGI. Trimming shortened V by 2 bases and J by 1 base, and 8 bases separated the two germline ends. The CDR3 consists of 14 residues. CDR3 DNA sequence: TGTGCCAGCAGTTACCTGGCCACGAACACTGAAGCTTTCTTT. It codes for CASSYLATNTEAFF.

The chain is built from TRBV28 and TRBJ2-7; TRBD2 matches at 12 bases. This CDR3 is built from 16 residues. Germline loops: CDR1 MDHEN, CDR2 SYDVKM. Germline trimming cut 5 bases from V and 3 bases from J; bases unmatched to any gene: 8. CDR3 in amino acids: CASSAIGLAGIYEQYF. The CDR3 coding sequence is TGTGCCAGCAGTGCAATCGGACTAGCGGGAATCTACGAGCAGTACTTC.

This chain connects TRBV28 to TRBJ2-7; D uncertain. Looked up from germline, CDR1 is MDHEN and CDR2 is SYDVKM. Trimming shortened V by 3 bases and J by 3 bases, and 6 bases separated the two germline ends. This CDR3 is built from 12 residues. CDR3 sequence reads: CASSLLYYEQYF. In DNA form, the CDR3 reads TGTGCCAGCAGTTTGCTGTACTACGAGCAGTACTTC.

This clonotype appeared many times. CDR3 protein: CASSFVRGRDLDTEAFF. CDR3 in DNA: TGTGCCAGCAGCTTTGTGCGGGGACGAGATCTGGACACTGAAGCTTTCTTT. J is TRBJ1-1 and V is TRBV5-5, with a possible D match to TRBD1 (5 bases). Germline-derived CDR1 and CDR2 are SGHKS and YYEKEE (reference sequence). With 2 bases removed from V and 3 bases from J, the gap between germline ends came to 20 bases. The CDR3 is 17 residues long. Full variable domain (missing parts from reference TRBV5-5 and TRBJ1-1): DAGVTQSPTHLIKTRGQQVTLRCSPISGHKSVSWYQQVLGQGPQFIFQYYEKEERGRGNFPDRFSARQFPNYSSELNVNALLLGDSALYLCASSFVRGRDLDTEAFFGQGTRLTVV.

This clonotype has ten or more counts. The genes are TRBV20-1 and TRBJ2-3, with TRBD2 matching 10 bases. The germline CDR1 and CDR2 sequences are DFQATT and SNEGSKA (reference sequence). V shed 0 bases and J 4 bases; nucleotides not matched to a gene: 7. This CDR3 has 16 residues. The CDR3 DNA sequence: TGCAGTGCTAGAGATAGCCTAGCGGGAGCTCCAGATACGCAGTATTTT. Translated: CSARDSLAGAPDTQYF.

This chain joins TRBV5-1 and TRBJ2-1; 10 bases match TRBD1. Looked up from germline, CDR1 is SGHRS and CDR2 is YFSETQ. The CDR3 is made up of 15 amino acids. The V segment lost 7 bases and the J segment 8 bases; nucleotides outside the gene matches: 12. DNA for the CDR3: TGCGCCAGCGGCCGGGGGACAGGGGAATCACATGAGCAGTTCTTC. Translation: CASGRGTGESHEQFF.

This clonotype has at least ten counts. The chain carries TRBV5-1 and TRBJ1-2; D unclear. Germline V lookup: CDR1 SGHRS, CDR2 YFSETQ. V was pared by 0 bases and J by 2 bases, with 11 bases between. CDR3 size: 15 residues. The CDR3 protein is CASSLGGGFNYGYTF. CDR3 in DNA: TGCGCCAGCAGCTTGGGCGGCGGGTTCAACTATGGCTACACCTTC.

This clonotype was seen many times. V is TRBV11-2 and J is TRBJ2-4, with D tentatively TRBD1 or TRBD2 (5 bases each). Looked up from germline, CDR1 is SGHAT and CDR2 is FQNNGV. V was cut by 5 bases and J by 1 base, with 15 bases left in between. The CDR3 totals 16 residues. The chain's CDR3 is CASSPQRGRAKNIQYF. In DNA, the CDR3 is TGTGCCAGCAGCCCCCAGAGGGGCCGTGCCAAAAACATTCAGTACTTC.

The table lists this clonotype with many counts. The chain uses TRBV7-9 and TRBJ1-6; 7 bases line up with TRBD1. The germline V gene encodes CDR1 SEHNR and CDR2 FQNEAQ (reference sequence). After removal of 5 bases from V and 6 bases from J, the junction contained 10 bases not matched to a gene. The CDR3 extends over 16 amino acids. In DNA, the CDR3 is TGTGCCAGCAGCCCCAGACTCCAGGGGGGTAATTCACCCCTCCACTTT. Translating it yields CASSPRLQGGNSPLHF.

The rearrangement links TRBV4-3 to TRBJ1-6; a possible D gene is TRBD1 (5 bases). Germline V CDR1 and CDR2: LGHNA, YSLEER. V shed 0 bases and J shed 7 bases, with 16 bases lying between them. The CDR3 runs to 17 residues. The CDR3 bases are TGCGCCAGCAGCCAAGATCCCGGGGGGTATCCGAATTCACCCCTCCACTTT. Protein sequence: CASSQDPGGYPNSPLHF.

This clonotype was counted many times. The rearrangement links TRBV5-1 to TRBJ2-7; D unresolved. The CDR3 runs 13 residues. CDR1 SGHRS and CDR2 YFSETQ come from the germline V gene. V lost 4 bases to trimming and J lost 1 base, with 9 bases between them. The CDR3 region is CASSDGDSYEQYF. Here the CDR3 DNA reads TGCGCCAGCAGCGATGGGGATTCCTACGAGCAGTACTTC.

This clonotype was seen repeatedly, ten times or more. V usage is TRBV4-1 and J usage is TRBJ2-5; a possible D gene is TRBD1 (6 bases). The germline V gene has CDR1 MGHRA and CDR2 YSYEKL. Trimming stripped 3 bases from V and 5 bases from J, with 7 bases between. The CDR3 loop spans 12 amino acids. The CDR3 DNA is TGCGCCAGCAGCCATGACAGGGAGACCCAGTACTTC. Its translation is CASSHDRETQYF.